One and the same sample provided the 11 T cell receptor beta chains below, sequenced in a study of T cell responses to AZD1222 COVID-19 vaccine. TCRdb's table, derived via immunoSEQ multiplex PCR, lists solely in-frame clones and lacks some. The sample has over 45,000 clones, over 75% seen once. The specimen comprised peripheral blood, sampled 28 days after the second AZD1222 dose. The receptors derive from an adult who received the AZD1222 COVID-19 vaccine.

The genes are TRBV27 and TRBJ2-7; 7 bases match TRBD2. Germline assignment: CDR1 MNHEY and CDR2 SMNVEV (reference sequence). CDR3 size: 13 residues. V shed 6 bases, J shed 4 bases, and the junction held 6 bases outside the gene matches. The CDR3 is CASRPTGGYEQYF. The CDR3 DNA sequence: TGTGCCAGCAGACCGACGGGGGGATACGAGCAGTACTTC.

The genes are TRBV6-1 and TRBJ2-7; D perhaps matches TRBD1 (6 bases). The V end was cut by 8 bases, the J end by 4 bases, with 12 bases between. Per germline, CDR1 MNHNS and CDR2 SASEGT. The CDR3 runs 12 residues. CDR3: CASSTTGYEQYF. The DNA of the CDR3 is TGTGCCAGCTCGACTACAGGGTACGAGCAGTACTTC.

The CDR3 DNA reads TGTGCCAGCAGCCCCCAGCTCTCTGGAAACACCATATATTTT. Translation: CASSPQLSGNTIYF. The V and J genes are TRBV3-1 (or the pseudogene TRBV3-2) and TRBJ1-3; D call uncertain. Germline V gene data show CDR1 as LGHDT and CDR2 as YNNKEL (reference sequence). The CDR3 spans 14 residues. V was clipped by 4 bases and J by 0 bases, with 7 bases between them.

This clone was seen a single time. This chain links TRBV10-1 with TRBJ2-7; a possible D gene is TRBD2 (5 bases). Per germline, CDR1 WNHNN and CDR2 SYGVQD (reference sequence). The CDR3 spans 14 residues. Trimming cost V 7 bases and J 5 bases, with 18 bases left between them. The CDR3 region is CASNRGAFRDEQYF. The CDR3 DNA reads TGCGCCAGCAACCGGGGAGCGTTTCGGGACGAGCAGTACTTC.

This CDR3 reads CASRKTSGGEETQYF. DNA of the CDR3: TGTGCCAGCAGGAAAACTAGCGGGGGGGAAGAGACCCAGTACTTC. V and J are TRBV2 and TRBJ2-5; 13 bases are a match to TRBD2. The V gene's germline CDR1 is SNHLY and CDR2 FYNNEI. The CDR3 runs to 15 residues. Germline trimming cut 6 bases from V and 3 bases from J; bases unmatched to any gene: 4.

This chain links TRBV27 with TRBJ1-1; D gene uncertain. The CDR3 is 15 amino acids. V was cut by 4 bases and J by 0 bases, with 12 bases left in between. The germline V gene has CDR1 MNHEY and CDR2 SMNVEV (reference sequence). CDR3 sequence: CASSSPGRLNTEAFF. CDR3 DNA sequence: TGTGCCAGCAGTTCCCCGGGAAGGTTGAACACTGAAGCTTTCTTT.

This chain uses TRBV28 with TRBJ1-5, with D unclear. Between the trimmed V and J ends, which lost 5 bases and 6 bases, there was a span of 11 bases. CDR1 is MDHEN, CDR2 SYDVKM, per germline. The CDR3 length is 13 residues. In DNA form, the CDR3 reads TGTGCCAGCAGTCTTCTGGGGTTTCAGCCCCAGCATTTT. As protein: CASSLLGFQPQHF.

As DNA, the CDR3 is TGCACCAGCAGGGAAACCCTCCGGGACAGGGGGCGAGAACCTGGAAACACCATATATTTT. Its protein product is CTSRETLRDRGREPGNTIYF. The chain couples TRBV1 to TRBJ1-3; whether TRBD1, the table's D call, matches the DNA was not checked. TRBV1 is a pseudogene locus. The CDR3 contains 20 residues.

The J gene is TRBJ1-4, the V gene TRBV2; TRBD1 matches 8 bases. The CDR3 covers 16 residues. Unmatched junction bases numbered 5, after V lost 5 bases and J lost 0 bases. The germline V gene encodes CDR1 SNHLY and CDR2 FYNNEI. The DNA of the CDR3 is TGTGCCAGCAGTAGGGACAGGAGAGCAACTAATGAAAAACTGTTTTTT. This gives the protein CASSRDRRATNEKLFF.

The chain links TRBV7-2 to TRBJ2-6; D is perhaps TRBD2 (5 bases). This CDR3 spans 16 amino acids. Germline CDR1 is SGHTA and CDR2 is FQGNSA. V was cut by 1 base and J by 0 bases, with 7 bases left in between. The CDR3 coding sequence is TGTGCCAGCAGCTTAGACAGCGGCTCTGGGGCCAACGTCCTGACTTTC. Protein sequence: CASSLDSGSGANVLTF.

This clone has only a few counts. This rearrangement joins TRBV4-1 to TRBJ2-1, with 9 bases fitting TRBD1. V was pared by 4 bases and J by 9 bases, with 7 bases of the junction left unmatched. The germline CDR1 and CDR2 sequences are MGHRA and YSYEKL. This CDR3 has 14 residues. The CDR3 protein is CASSPNRGPGEQFF. The CDR3 DNA reads TGCGCCAGCAGCCCCAACAGGGGGCCCGGTGAGCAGTTCTTC.